One and the same sample provided the 9 T cell receptor beta chains below, sequenced in a study of CD8 T cells in Susac syndrome. Random hexamers served to reverse transcribe roughly 0.45 to 1 ug RNA. TCRdb analysed the immunoSEQ multiplex PCR reads with MiXCR anew, one entry per CDR3 protein. The profile shows more than 110,000 distinct CDR3 sequences, around 93% of them singletons. The sequenced material came from CD4+ T cells from PBMCs. These receptors were taken from a human donor with Susac syndrome.

This chain joins TRBV2 and TRBJ2-7; perhaps D is TRBD1 or TRBD2 (5 bases each). Germline loops: CDR1 SNHLY, CDR2 FYNNEI. The V end was cut by 4 bases, the J end by 2 bases, with 15 bases between. This CDR3 region has 15 residues. The CDR3 DNA reads as TGTGCCAGCAGTGCACCCGGGACCGACCCCTACGAGCAGTACTTC. Protein product: CASSAPGTDPYEQYF.

The chain links TRBV19 to TRBJ2-7; D unclear. This CDR3 has 12 amino acids. The ends were cut back, 3 bases at V and 9 bases at J, with 12 bases in the middle. Germline lookup yields CDR1 LNHDA and CDR2 SQIVND (reference sequence). The DNA of the CDR3 is TGTGCCAGTAGTATTCCGGGCAGAACGCAGTACTTC. Its translation: CASSIPGRTQYF.

J is TRBJ2-5 and V is TRBV20-1; D call uncertain. Trimming left V 2 bases short and J 5 bases short, with 3 bases between. Germline CDR1 DFQATT, CDR2 SNEGSKA (reference sequence). CDR3 length equals 10 residues. The CDR3 loop reads CSARTETQYF. DNA of the CDR3: TGCAGTGCTAGAACGGAGACCCAGTACTTC.

The chain uses TRBV5-1 and TRBJ2-7; D is uncertain. Germline loops: CDR1 SGHRS, CDR2 YFSETQ. The CDR3 length is 15 residues. The V gene lost 0 bases and the J gene lost 3 bases, with 13 bases spanning the gap. The CDR3 DNA follows: TGCGCCAGCAGCTTGGTTGACCCGCGAGGCTACGAGCAGTACTTC. Protein product: CASSLVDPRGYEQYF. The full variable domain, its missing parts supplied by reference TRBV5-1 and TRBJ2-7, is KAGVTQTPRYLIKTRGQQVTLSCSPISGHRSVSWYQQTPGQGLQFLFEYFSETQRNKGNFPGRFSGRQFSNSRSEMNVSTLELGDSALYLCASSLVDPRGYEQYFGPGTRLTVT.

The chain carries TRBV6-2 or TRBV6-3 and TRBJ1-5; D is undetermined. The germline gives CDR1 MNHEY, CDR2 SVGEGT. This CDR3 is 13 amino acids long. V was cut by 6 bases and J by 3 bases, with 9 bases left in between. CDR3 coding DNA: TGTGCCAGCAGCCGCGACCACAATCAGCCCCAGCATTTT. Translating gives CASSRDHNQPQHF.

The chain has TRBV27 and TRBJ1-5, with D perhaps matching TRBD1 (5 bases). The germline gives CDR1 MNHEY, CDR2 SMNVEV (reference sequence). This CDR3 is 13 amino acids long. The germline V and J ends were trimmed by 3 bases and 6 bases, with 9 bases remaining between them. CDR3 bases: TGTGCCAGCAGTTTTGGGGGGTCTCAGCCCCAGCATTTT. Translation gives CASSFGGSQPQHF.

The V and J genes are TRBV10-3 and TRBJ2-3; the match to TRBD2 covers 10 bases. The length of the CDR3 is 15 residues. Trimming took 6 bases from V and 2 from J; bases not matched to a gene: 5. Germline V gives CDR1 ENHRY, CDR2 SYGVKD. The CDR3 bases are TGTGCCATCAGCGATAGCGGGGGGCCCACAGATACGCAGTATTTT. Translating gives CAISDSGGPTDTQYF.

This chain connects TRBV20-1 to TRBJ2-6, with D perhaps matching TRBD1 (6 bases). The V and J ends lost 0 bases and 4 bases respectively, with 22 bases between them. This CDR3 region has 19 residues. CDR1 is DFQATT, CDR2 SNEGSKA, per germline (reference sequence). This CDR3 is CSAREEMGRGSWGANVLTF. Written as DNA, the CDR3 is TGCAGTGCTAGAGAGGAAATGGGCAGGGGATCGTGGGGGGCCAACGTCCTGACTTTC.

The rearrangement links TRBV30 to TRBJ2-1; D ambiguous. This CDR3 has 11 amino acids. Germline values: CDR1 GTSNPN, CDR2 SVGIG (reference sequence). The V gene lost 3 bases and the J gene lost 5 bases, with 5 bases spanning the gap. CDR3 in amino acids: CAWSENNEQFF. In DNA, the CDR3 is TGTGCCTGGAGCGAGAACAATGAGCAGTTCTTC.